Following are 31 T cell receptor beta chains from one sample sequenced in a study of OX40 agonist ivuxolimab in advanced cancers. Using immunoSEQ multiplex PCR, the repertoire was profiled, and TCRdb retains in-frame clones only, with some absent. This sample has 11,000 or so clones, with 77% found just once. This sample comprised CD4+ or CD8+ T cells sorted from blood, obtained in a trial of the OX40 agonist ivuxolimab. The receptors were gathered from an adult with an advanced solid tumor such as melanoma, head and neck, liver or kidney cancer.

The CDR3 coding sequence is TGTGCCAGCAGCATCACTCCCTGGGGACAGGCCTACGAGCAGTACTTC. It yields the protein CASSITPWGQAYEQYF. This sequence joins TRBV7-3 and TRBJ2-7; 8 nucleotides align to TRBD1. The V gene's germline CDR1 is SGHTA and CDR2 FQGTGA. The CDR3 totals 16 residues. V was clipped by 5 bases and J by 2 bases; unmatched bases: 11. The whole variable domain, remainder taken from reference TRBV7-3 and TRBJ2-7, is GAGVSQTPSNKVTEKGKYVELRCDPISGHTALYWYRQSLGQGPEFLIYFQGTGAADDSGLPNDRFFAVRPEGSVSTLKIQRTERGDSAVYLCASSITPWGQAYEQYFGPGTRLTVT.

The chain uses TRBV11-2 and TRBJ2-7; a weak D match, TRBD1 (6 bases). The CDR3 is made up of 15 amino acids. Germline V CDR1 and CDR2: SGHAT, FQNNGV. Trimming stripped 1 base from V and 6 bases from J, with 16 bases between. CDR3 DNA sequence: TGTGCCAGCAGCTTAGGGGTGGCAGGGGTTGGCGAGCAGTACTTC. It translates to CASSLGVAGVGEQYF.

This chain uses TRBV19 with TRBJ1-1, with D maybe TRBD1 (5 bases). The CDR3 consists of 13 residues. V gave up 4 bases and J gave up 0 bases, with 6 bases separating them. Germline V CDR1 and CDR2: LNHDA, SQIVND (reference sequence). CDR3 amino acids: CASSTGLNTEAFF. In DNA form, the CDR3 reads TGTGCCAGTAGTACGGGGCTGAACACTGAAGCTTTCTTT.

The sample holds a few counts of this clone. The V and J genes are TRBV11-3 and TRBJ2-7; no clear D gene. The CDR3 covers 15 residues. V dropped 4 bases and J dropped 3 bases, with 16 bases sitting between them. The V gene's germline CDR1 is SGHNT and CDR2 YENEEA. The CDR3 region is CASSSSNHRNYEQYF. CDR3 in DNA: TGTGCCAGCAGCTCTTCTAACCACCGTAACTACGAGCAGTACTTC.

This clone was seen a single time. The chain combines TRBV7-6 with TRBJ1-5, with D uncertain. The germline V gene encodes CDR1 SGHVS and CDR2 FNYEAQ. Trimming took off 0 bases at V and 5 bases at J, with 14 bases between the two ends. The CDR3 runs 16 residues. The CDR3, as DNA: TGTGCCAGCAGCTTAGCGGCAGGTGAGGATCATCAGCCCCAGCATTTT. Protein sequence: CASSLAAGEDHQPQHF.

The chain carries TRBV7-2 and TRBJ2-1, with TRBD2 identical over 10 bases. After removal of 8 bases from V and 9 bases from J, the junction contained 10 bases not matched to a gene. The CDR3 runs 14 residues. Germline CDR1 and CDR2: SGHTA and FQGNSA. Here the CDR3 reads CASPILAGGGEQFF. CDR3 nucleotide sequence: TGTGCCAGCCCTATTTTAGCGGGAGGAGGTGAGCAGTTCTTC.

This clone occurred a few times. V gene TRBV6-6 combines with J gene TRBJ2-1; 7 bases map to TRBD2. V lost 4 bases and J lost 4; bases outside the gene matches: 4. The germline CDR1 and CDR2 sequences are MNHNY and SVGAGI (reference sequence). The length of the CDR3 is 14 residues. The CDR3 coding sequence is TGTGCCAGCAGTTTGGTAGCGGGTTACAATGAGCAGTTCTTC. Protein product: CASSLVAGYNEQFF.

The chain uses TRBV25-1 and TRBJ2-5; TRBD2 matches at 11 bases. CDR1 and CDR2 from the germline V gene are MGHDK and SYGVNS. CDR3 length: 16 amino acids. Trimming cost V 4 bases and J 1 base; bases outside gene matches: 5. The CDR3, as DNA: TGTGCCAGCAGTGGGACTAGCGGGCACCTCCAAGAGACCCAGTACTTC. This encodes CASSGTSGHLQETQYF. Drawing the rest from reference TRBV25-1 and TRBJ2-5, the complete variable domain is EADIYQTPRYLVIGTGKKITLECSQTMGHDKMYWYQQDPGMELHLIHYSYGVNSTEKGDLSSESTVSRIRTEHFPLTLESARPSHTSQYLCASSGTSGHLQETQYFGPGTRLLVL.

The chain has TRBV5-4 and TRBJ2-1, with TRBD2 matching 15 bases. The CDR3 spans 15 residues. The V gene's germline CDR1 is SGHNT and CDR2 YYREEE (reference sequence). J lost 10 bases, V lost 4 bases, and 6 bases had no gene match. The CDR3 nucleotides are TGTGCCAGCAGCCCCCGGACTAGCGGGGGGGACGAGCAGTTCTTC. Residues: CASSPRTSGGDEQFF.

This chain links TRBV21-1 with TRBJ2-7; the table's D call TRBD1 went unverified against the DNA. TRBV21-1 is tagged as a pseudogene. This CDR3 has 15 residues. CDR3 DNA: TGTGCCAGCAGCAAAGAGAGTAAGGGGGCTGACGAGCAGTACTTC. This translates into CASSKESKGADEQYF.

V and J are TRBV15 and TRBJ2-7; 9 nucleotides align to TRBD2. Germline V gene data show CDR1 as LNHNV and CDR2 as YYDKDF (reference sequence). The CDR3 spans 15 residues. With 5 bases clipped from V and 2 bases from J, the junction kept 7 bases outside the gene matches. This chain's CDR3 is CATSGDGGRAYEQYF. CDR3 sequence (DNA): TGTGCCACCAGCGGGGACGGCGGGAGGGCCTACGAGCAGTACTTC.

This clone appeared once. This chain uses TRBV4-1 with TRBJ2-7; D is unclear. Germline loops: CDR1 MGHRA, CDR2 YSYEKL. The CDR3 length is 14 residues. V lost 2 bases to trimming and J lost 3 bases, with 11 bases between them. DNA of the CDR3: TGCGCCAGCAGCCAACTTCCGGGTTTCTACGAGCAGTACTTC. Translation gives CASSQLPGFYEQYF.

This clone was counted a few times. V gene TRBV7-8 combines with J gene TRBJ1-4, with 7 bases lining up with TRBD1. After removal of 5 bases from V and 7 bases from J, the junction contained 4 bases not matched to a gene. CDR1 is SGHVS and CDR2 is FQNEAQ in the germline V gene. There are 13 residues in the CDR3. DNA of the CDR3: TGTGCCAGCAGCCCACAGGGGCGTGAAAAACTGTTTTTT. The encoded protein is CASSPQGREKLFF.

The chain uses TRBV9 and TRBJ2-1, with D perhaps matching TRBD2 (5 bases). V lost 4 bases to trimming and J lost 1 base, with 12 bases between them. From germline, CDR1 is SGDLS and CDR2 YYNGEE. CDR3 length: 15 residues. The CDR3 loop reads CASSLGGRSYNEQFF. The CDR3 bases are TGTGCCAGCAGCCTCGGAGGACGGTCCTACAATGAGCAGTTCTTC.

This clone was seen a handful of times. The J gene is TRBJ2-7, the V gene TRBV4-2; D gene uncertain. V gave up 5 bases and J gave up 0 bases, with 8 bases separating them. Germline V gene sequence: CDR1 LGHNA, CDR2 YNFKEQ. This CDR3 is 13 amino acids long. Here the CDR3 DNA reads TGTGCCAGCAGCTACGCCAGCTCCTACGAGCAGTACTTC. The encoded protein is CASSYASSYEQYF.

The J gene is TRBJ1-2, the V gene TRBV2, with no clear D. CDR1 and CDR2 from the germline V gene are SNHLY and FYNNEI. Trimming removed 1 base from V and 6 bases from J, with 9 bases in between. The CDR3 length is 13 residues. The CDR3 DNA reads as TGTGCCAGCAGTGAAGGGGTAGCCCATGGCTACACCTTC. This translates into CASSEGVAHGYTF.

V gene TRBV15 combines with J gene TRBJ2-7, with a possible D match to TRBD2 (6 bases). CDR1 is LNHNV, CDR2 YYDKDF, per germline (reference sequence). V was shortened by 3 bases and J by 2 bases, with 11 bases between the two germline ends. This CDR3 is built from 14 residues. DNA for the CDR3: TGTGCCACCAGCAGCGGGGGAAATACCTACGAGCAGTACTTC. This sequence encodes CATSSGGNTYEQYF.

This rearrangement joins TRBV5-1 to TRBJ1-3; unclear D gene. Germline lookup yields CDR1 SGHRS and CDR2 YFSETQ. V was trimmed by 0 bases and J by 0 bases, leaving 10 bases between them. The CDR3 consists of 16 residues. The DNA of the CDR3 is TGCGCCAGCAGCTTGGACGGTCGGTTCTCTGGAAACACCATATATTTT. Its translation: CASSLDGRFSGNTIYF. The full variable domain, completed using reference TRBV5-1 and TRBJ1-3, is KAGVTQTPRYLIKTRGQQVTLSCSPISGHRSVSWYQQTPGQGLQFLFEYFSETQRNKGNFPGRFSGRQFSNSRSEMNVSTLELGDSALYLCASSLDGRFSGNTIYFGEGSWLTVV.

This chain uses TRBV7-8 with TRBJ2-5; D remains unclear. The CDR3 length is 15 residues. V was shortened by 5 bases and J by 2 bases, with 15 bases between the two germline ends. Per the germline V gene, CDR1 is SGHVS and CDR2 is FQNEAQ. The CDR3 DNA reads as TGTGCCAGCAGCCGATCGTCTAACTCACAAGAGACCCAGTACTTC. As protein: CASSRSSNSQETQYF.

This sequence joins TRBV19 and TRBJ2-3; D is undetermined. Germline V gene lookup returns CDR1 LNHDA and CDR2 SQIVND (reference sequence). The CDR3 covers 13 residues. Deletions cut 1 base from V and 6 bases from J, with 8 bases between. The CDR3 nucleotides read TGTGCCAGTAGTATAGTACCGTCCGATACGCAGTATTTT. Amino acid sequence: CASSIVPSDTQYF.

This clone is medium-sized in the sample. V and J are TRBV2 and TRBJ1-1, with D hard to call. Deletions cut 5 bases from V and 1 base from J, with 2 bases between. CDR1 and CDR2 (germline): SNHLY, FYNNEI. This CDR3 comprises 11 residues. Written as DNA, the CDR3 is TGTGCCAGCAGTTGGAACACTGAAGCTTTCTTT. It is translated as CASSWNTEAFF. Supplemented by reference TRBV2 and TRBJ1-1, the full variable domain reads EPEVTQTPSHQVTQMGQEVILRCVPISNHLYFYWYRQILGQKVEFLVSFYNNEISEKSEIFDDQFSVERPDGSNFTLKIRSTKLEDSAMYFCASSWNTEAFFGQGTRLTVV.

V and J are TRBV19 and TRBJ2-5; 8 nucleotides match TRBD2. Germline CDR1 LNHDA, CDR2 SQIVND (reference sequence). This CDR3 is 14 amino acids long. V dropped 8 bases and J dropped 2; count of bases not matched to a gene: 7. The CDR3 is CASRASGGQETQYF. The CDR3 DNA follows: TGTGCCAGTCGGGCCAGCGGGGGACAAGAGACCCAGTACTTC.

The chain recombines TRBV27 with TRBJ2-1; the match to TRBD2 covers 7 bases. There are 14 residues in the CDR3. CDR1 is MNHEY and CDR2 is SMNVEV in the germline V gene (reference sequence). V trimming: 5 bases; J trimming: 12 bases; junction bases outside the gene matches: 13. The DNA for the CDR3 is TGTGCCAGCAGTCCACTTGTTGCGGGAGAAGTGCAGTTCTTC. It yields the protein CASSPLVAGEVQFF.

The chain has TRBV7-2 and TRBJ2-5; D gene unclear. The V gene's germline CDR1 is SGHTA and CDR2 FQGNSA. Trimming left V 5 bases short and J 5 bases short, with 15 bases between. This CDR3 contains 14 residues. In nucleotides, the CDR3 is TGTGCCAGCAGCCTCCCCCCCTTCCGGGAGACCCAGTACTTC. Translation gives CASSLPPFRETQYF.

This clone was found once. CDR3 sequence reads: CASLVETGNTIYF. In DNA, the CDR3 is TGTGCCAGCTTAGTGGAAACTGGAAACACCATATATTTT. This chain connects TRBV2 to TRBJ1-3; D is ambiguous. The CDR3 has 13 residues. Germline CDR1 SNHLY, CDR2 FYNNEI. The V and J ends lost 8 bases and 2 bases respectively, with 10 bases between them.

This clone is medium-sized by share. The rearrangement links TRBV6-4 to TRBJ2-5; TRBD1 agrees at 7 bases. The junction had 15 bases not matched to a gene; V was cut back by 4 bases and J by 7 bases. This CDR3 has 16 residues. The germline gives CDR1 MRHNA, CDR2 SNTAGT. The CDR3 region is CASSAPDRAKNRTQYF. For the CDR3, the DNA is TGTGCCAGCAGTGCTCCAGACAGGGCCAAGAATAGGACCCAGTACTTC.

The chain uses TRBV5-4 and TRBJ2-3, with 7 bases fitting TRBD2. From germline, CDR1 is SGHNT and CDR2 YYREEE (reference sequence). The CDR3 length is 12 residues. The V and J ends lost 3 bases and 6 bases, in that order; junction bases with no gene match: 1. In DNA form, the CDR3 reads TGTGCCAGCAGCTGGGGGGGGGATACGCAGTATTTT. Protein product: CASSWGGDTQYF.

This sequence joins TRBV2 and TRBJ2-7, with D tentatively TRBD2 (6 bases). The CDR3 consists of 15 residues. CDR1 SNHLY and CDR2 FYNNEI come from the germline V gene. Trimming took 6 bases from V and 2 from J, leaving 17 bases between them. CDR3 in DNA: TGTGCCAGCAGCTTACTAAGCCCTAGCGCCTACGAGCAGTACTTC. Residues: CASSLLSPSAYEQYF.

This chain links TRBV7-9 with TRBJ2-7; D might be TRBD1 (6 bases). Germline V gene data show CDR1 as SEHNR and CDR2 as FQNEAQ (reference sequence). V lost 3 bases and J 3 bases, leaving 9 bases between the germline ends. This CDR3 is built from 13 residues. The CDR3 sequence: CASSFRDNYEQYF. The CDR3 DNA reads TGTGCCAGCAGCTTCCGGGACAACTACGAGCAGTACTTC.

This clone was observed a handful of times. The rearrangement joins TRBV15 to TRBJ2-2; 11 positions match TRBD2. V shed 1 base and J 7 bases; nucleotides not matched to a gene: 5. This CDR3 spans 16 amino acids. Germline V gene data show CDR1 as LNHNV and CDR2 as YYDKDF (reference sequence). The CDR3 bases are TGTGCCACCAGCAGAGTTCTAGCGGGAGGTGGCGGGGAGCTGTTTTTT. Residues: CATSRVLAGGGGELFF.

The chain links TRBV10-3 to TRBJ1-2; maybe TRBD1 (6 bases). V lost 0 bases, J lost 6 bases, and 17 bases lay in between. From germline, CDR1 is ENHRY and CDR2 SYGVKD. There are 16 residues in the CDR3. The CDR3 is CAISESTSAGVDGYTF. The DNA for the CDR3 is TGTGCCATCAGTGAGTCGACCTCGGCAGGGGTGGATGGCTACACCTTC.